This TCR beta chain was identified during a study of radiotherapy plus CTLA-4 blockade in lung cancer (dated by TCRdb to between 2017 and 2018). General notes on the study: Among the enrolled patients, 15% to 20% had an objective response, and 31% reached disease control.

In this study, focal radiation therapy paired with CTLA-4 blockade (ipilimumab) was tested in patients who had chemo-refractory metastatic non-small-cell lung cancer. General study outcomes and caveats: The strongest predictors of response were reported to be early dynamic shifts in blood T cell clones along with a rise in serum interferon-beta following radiation. After treatment with radiotherapy and ipilimumab, TCR clones that originated in tumors expanded in peripheral blood.

Receptor libraries were prepared by the immunoSEQ multiplex PCR assay. The source is immuneACCESS, and TCRdb retained only in-frame sequences with V and J called. Part of the clones is not carried over; for the studies checked, unresolved V genes explain less than half of this, and the remainder is unexplained. For this sample there are about 110,000 clones; about 83% appear just once. The ten largest clones add up to approximately 2.5% of the sample. The CDR3, cysteine through phenylalanine, is 18 amino acids long. The read is trimmed to its CDR3 DNA, 54 bases read in frame from base 1. The germline V and J ends show losses of 2 bases and 3 bases respectively, and no gene match explains 12 bases of the junction. The germline V gene provides CDR1 SGHTA and CDR2 FQGNSA. About this clone itself: Which antigen it targets is not known. The sample holds no much larger clone one base away, and base qualities are not on file.

The chain joins TRBV7-2 to TRBJ2-3; the junction holds 9 bases that match TRBD2. The input for sequencing was peripheral blood, taken from a patient treated with radiotherapy plus ipilimumab. The TCR originated in a human donor with non-small cell lung cancer that progressed on radiotherapy plus ipilimumab. Some clones in this sample may be carry-over from other donors' samples. The CDR3 in this case is CASSLQGMLAGSTDTQYF. The DNA reads as follows: TGTGCCAGCAGCTTACAGGGCATGCTAGCGGGGTCGACAGATACGCAGTATTTT.